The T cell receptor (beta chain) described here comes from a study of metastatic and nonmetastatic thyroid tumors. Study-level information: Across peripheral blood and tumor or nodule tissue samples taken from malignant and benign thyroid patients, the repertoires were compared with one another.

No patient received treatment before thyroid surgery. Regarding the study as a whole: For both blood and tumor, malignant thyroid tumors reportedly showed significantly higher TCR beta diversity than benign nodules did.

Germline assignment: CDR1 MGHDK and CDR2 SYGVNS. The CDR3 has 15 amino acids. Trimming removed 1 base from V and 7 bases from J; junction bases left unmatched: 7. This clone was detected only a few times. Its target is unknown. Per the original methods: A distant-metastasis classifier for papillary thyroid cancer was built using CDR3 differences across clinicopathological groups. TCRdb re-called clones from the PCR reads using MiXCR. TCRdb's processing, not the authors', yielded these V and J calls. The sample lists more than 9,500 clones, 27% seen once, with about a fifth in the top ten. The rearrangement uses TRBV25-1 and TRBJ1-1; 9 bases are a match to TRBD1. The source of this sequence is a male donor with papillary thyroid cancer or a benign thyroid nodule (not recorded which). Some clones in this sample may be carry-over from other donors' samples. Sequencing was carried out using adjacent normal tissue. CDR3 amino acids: CASSEFRGQGFEAFF. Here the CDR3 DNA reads TGTGCCAGCAGTGAATTTAGGGGACAGGGATTTGAAGCTTTCTTT.